These 32 T cell receptor beta chains were all obtained from the same sample, sequenced in a study of T cells in Graves' hyperthyroidism and ophthalmopathy. Authors of the study amplified TCR beta CDR3 regions from RNA transcripts. TCR CDR3 underwent first-round RT-PCR with the HTBI primer set. One entry per CDR3 protein results from TCRdb running MiXCR on the multiplex PCR reads. The sample carries 400,000 to 500,000 distinct CDR3 sequences, 13% to 15% recorded once. Input material: blood. The origin of the receptors is a woman in her late teens or twenties with Graves' hyperthyroidism.

This clonotype showed up many times. The chain couples TRBV11-1 to TRBJ1-1; a weak D match, TRBD1 (6 bases). V was trimmed by 7 bases and J by 8 bases, leaving 23 bases between them. Germline-derived CDR1 and CDR2 are SGHAT and FQDESV (reference sequence). The CDR3 spans 15 residues. The CDR3 DNA reads as TGTGCCAGCACCACCGGTACCTGGACAGTCGGGGAAGCTTTCTTT. This translates into CASTTGTWTVGEAFF.

Only a few counts were recorded for this clonotype. The rearrangement uses TRBV4-1 and TRBJ2-7, with TRBD1 matching over 8 bases. There are 13 residues in the CDR3. Germline V CDR1 and CDR2: MGHRA, YSYEKL. After removal of 9 bases from V and 2 bases from J, the junction contained 6 bases not matched to a gene. CDR3 nucleotides: TGCGCCAGTAGGGACAGGAGGACCTACGAGCAGTACGTC. This translates into CASRDRRTYEQYV.

The rearrangement links TRBV5-1 to TRBJ2-1, with 11 bases identical to TRBD2. Germline V gene sequence: CDR1 SGHRS, CDR2 YFSETQ. The CDR3 spans 16 residues. Trimming cost V 5 bases and J 5 bases; bases outside gene matches: 9. The CDR3 spells CASSPVAGGPDNEQFF. CDR3 sequence (DNA): TGCGCCAGCAGTCCAGTAGCGGGAGGGCCCGACAATGAGCAGTTCTTC.

V and J are TRBV28 and TRBJ2-5; D uncertain. Germline V CDR1 and CDR2: MDHEN, SYDVKM. With 4 bases removed from V and 5 bases from J, the gap between germline ends came to 11 bases. The CDR3 consists of 13 residues. This chain's CDR3 is CASSSLSVETQYF. In DNA, the CDR3 is TGTGCCAGCAGTTCCTTGAGCGTGGAGACCCAGTACTTC.

This clonotype was detected many times. V gene TRBV10-3 combines with J gene TRBJ1-3; D call uncertain. Germline-derived CDR1 and CDR2 are ENHRY and SYGVKD. Between the trimmed V and J ends, which lost 4 bases and 2 bases, there was a span of 9 bases. The CDR3 has 14 amino acids. CDR3 nucleotide sequence: TGTGCCATCAGTGGGCAATCAACTGGAAACACCATATATTTT. It yields the protein CAISGQSTGNTIYF.

This clonotype was seen many times. The chain uses TRBV2 and TRBJ2-1; D might be TRBD1 or TRBD2, each matching 6 bases. Looked up from germline, CDR1 is SNHLY and CDR2 is FYNNEI. The ends were cut back, 1 base at V and 6 bases at J, with 16 bases in the middle. This CDR3 is built from 16 residues. This CDR3 is CASSEVGLGGLNEQFF. The DNA for the CDR3 is TGTGCCAGCAGTGAAGTAGGGCTAGGGGGACTCAATGAGCAGTTCTTC.

Note on this clonotype: This may stem from a read error, because a much larger clone lies one nucleotide away. The DNA of the CDR3 is TGTGCCAGCAGTTACTCGATTATTAAAGGGGCAATCTCTGGAAACACCATATATTTT. Translating gives CASSYSIIKGAISGNTIYF. The chain has TRBV6-5 and TRBJ1-3, with D perhaps matching TRBD1 (5 bases). Trimming removed 0 bases at V and 0 bases at J, with 18 bases between. The germline V gene encodes CDR1 MNHEY and CDR2 SVGAGI. CDR3 size: 19 residues.

The V and J genes are TRBV3-1 and TRBJ2-2, with 9 positions matching TRBD2. Germline CDR1 reads LGHDT; CDR2 reads YNNKEL (reference sequence). The J segment lost 5 bases and the V segment lost 4 bases, leaving 8 bases of the junction unmatched. The CDR3 has 16 residues. The CDR3 spells CASSPLASGATGELFF. The CDR3 bases are TGTGCCAGCAGCCCCCTGGCTAGCGGGGCGACCGGGGAGCTGTTTTTT.

The sample holds many counts of this clonotype. The chain is built from TRBV24-1 and TRBJ2-2; 7 bases agree with TRBD1. J gave up 6 bases and V 3 bases, and 9 bases lay outside the gene matches. Germline V gene sequence: CDR1 KGHDR, CDR2 SFDVKD. The CDR3 spans 16 residues. The CDR3 loop reads CATSDLQLGQAGELFF. Written as DNA, the CDR3 is TGTGCCACCAGTGATCTACAATTAGGACAGGCCGGGGAGCTGTTTTTT.

The table lists this clonotype with a few counts. The chain employs TRBV10-1 and TRBJ2-3, with TRBD2 matching 7 bases. Germline CDR1 and CDR2: WNHNN and SYGVQD (reference sequence). Germline trimming cut 6 bases from V and 6 bases from J; bases unmatched to any gene: 6. The CDR3 length is 13 residues. The CDR3 nucleotides are TGCGCCAGCAGCGGGAGGAATTTGGATACGCAGTATTTT. Translation gives CASSGRNLDTQYF.

This clonotype was detected many times. The J gene is TRBJ2-6, the V gene TRBV6-1, with D unresolved. Per germline, CDR1 MNHNS and CDR2 SASEGT. This CDR3 contains 16 residues. Deletions cut 6 bases from V and 4 bases from J, with 16 bases between. CDR3 DNA sequence: TGTGCCAGCAGACTTTCGGACCGGACCGGGGCCAACGTCCTGACTTTC. Translated, it gives CASRLSDRTGANVLTF.

CDR3 DNA sequence: TGTGCCAGCAGCGTAGAGGGGCTTGGGGCGCAAGCTTTCTTT. This gives the protein CASSVEGLGAQAFF. The gene calls are TRBV9 and TRBJ1-1; D perhaps matches TRBD1 (5 bases). Germline V gene lookup returns CDR1 SGDLS and CDR2 YYNGEE. Deletions cut 0 bases from V and 9 bases from J, with 15 bases between. This CDR3 region has 14 residues.

This clonotype has a handful of counts. The rearrangement links TRBV5-5 to TRBJ2-3; D is unclear. V lost 5 bases and J 4 bases, leaving 11 bases between the germline ends. In germline, CDR1 is SGHKS, CDR2 YYEKEE (reference sequence). This CDR3 has 13 residues. CDR3 bases: TGTGCCAGCAGTCAAGACTGGCCAGATACGCAGTATTTT. Translating it yields CASSQDWPDTQYF.

This clonotype was picked up many times. The V gene is TRBV20-1, the J gene TRBJ2-3; a weak D match, TRBD2 (6 bases). CDR1 DFQATT and CDR2 SNEGSKA come from the germline V gene (reference sequence). The CDR3 is 12 residues long. The DNA for the CDR3 is TGCAGAACGGGAGCCGGCACAGATACGCAGTATTTT. Its protein is CRTGAGTDTQYF.

This clonotype was recorded at least ten times. CDR3 sequence: CASSLPENEQFF. The CDR3, as DNA: TGCGCCAGCAGCTTGCCCGAGAATGAGCAGTTCTTC. This chain connects TRBV5-1 to TRBJ2-1; D unresolved. V lost 1 base and J 7 bases, leaving 6 bases between the germline ends. Germline assignment: CDR1 SGHRS and CDR2 YFSETQ. This CDR3 has 12 amino acids.

This chain links TRBV6-1 with TRBJ1-1; 7 bases agree with TRBD1. Losses at the gene ends were 7 bases for V and 6 bases for J; bases not matched to a gene: 11. From germline, CDR1 is MNHNS and CDR2 SASEGT. This CDR3 region has 14 residues. The DNA for the CDR3 is TGTGCCAGCATCCCACCGGGACAGTTTGCTGAAGCTTTCTTT. Protein: CASIPPGQFAEAFF.

Ten or more counts support this clonotype. An end of the junction does not agree with germline; a read error may underlie this. The chain recombines TRBV27 with TRBJ1-1; D is ambiguous. Germline lookup yields CDR1 MNHEY and CDR2 SMNVEV (reference sequence). This CDR3 contains 14 residues. The CDR3 protein is CASSFGVRNSEAFF. CDR3 nucleotide sequence: TGTGCCAGCAGTTTCGGCGTGCGGAACTCTGAAGCTTTCTTT.

This clonotype showed up just a few times. A much larger clone differs from this one at a single base, so this may be a read error. The chain couples TRBV12-5 to TRBJ2-1; the D is unclear. This CDR3 comprises 13 residues. The germline V gene encodes CDR1 LGHNT and CDR2 FRNRAP. The CDR3 loop is CASGLVFYNEQSF. The CDR3 region has the DNA TGTGCTAGTGGTTTGGTATTTTACAATGAGCAGTCCTTC.

CDR3 sequence: CASSRTGPFYGYTF. CDR3 DNA: TGTGCCAGCAGTCGGACAGGGCCTTTCTATGGCTACACCTTC. The rearrangement links TRBV6-1 to TRBJ1-2, with 8 positions matching TRBD1. Losses at the gene ends were 5 bases for V and 4 bases for J; bases not matched to a gene: 6. Germline CDR1 MNHNS, CDR2 SASEGT. The CDR3 is made up of 14 amino acids.

The chain is built from TRBV20-1 and TRBJ2-2; maybe TRBD2 (6 bases). Trimming removed 2 bases from V and 0 bases from J, with 13 bases in between. The CDR3 runs to 16 residues. Germline V lookup: CDR1 DFQATT, CDR2 SNEGSKA (reference sequence). This CDR3 is CSARPNSGPNTGELFF. Here the CDR3 DNA reads TGCAGTGCTAGACCCAATAGCGGCCCGAACACCGGGGAGCTGTTTTTT.

This clonotype was detected only a few times. The V call is TRBV29-1, the J call TRBJ1-4; D gene unclear. With 3 bases removed from V and 0 bases from J, the gap between germline ends came to 8 bases. The CDR3 covers 14 residues. Germline V lookup: CDR1 SQVTM, CDR2 ANQGSEA. The CDR3 sequence: CSVDSDATNEKLFF. The CDR3 DNA follows: TGCAGCGTTGACTCAGATGCAACTAATGAAAAACTGTTTTTT. Full variable domain (outside the CDR3, taken from reference TRBV29-1 and TRBJ1-4): SAVISQKPSRDICQRGTSLTIQCQVDSQVTMMFWYRQQPGQSLTLIATANQGSEATYESGFVIDKFPISRPNLTFSTLTVSNMSPEDSSIYLCSVDSDATNEKLFFGSGTQLSVL.

This clonotype appeared a few times. This sequence joins TRBV6-1 and TRBJ1-6; TRBD1 matches at 9 bases. Germline V gene sequence: CDR1 MNHNS, CDR2 SASEGT. Unmatched junction bases numbered 7, after V lost 5 bases and J lost 8 bases. The length of the CDR3 is 15 residues. The CDR3 is CASSITGTGHSPLHF. In nucleotides, the CDR3 is TGTGCCAGCAGTATCACCGGGACAGGGCATTCACCCCTCCACTTT.

This clonotype showed up many times. The chain joins TRBV20-1 to TRBJ2-7; 7 bases are a match to TRBD2. Germline values: CDR1 DFQATT, CDR2 SNEGSKA (reference sequence). The CDR3 runs 13 residues. V was clipped by 0 bases and J by 3 bases; unmatched bases: 2. The CDR3 loop is CSAREAGVYEQYV. The CDR3 DNA reads TGCAGTGCTAGAGAGGCGGGAGTCTACGAGCAGTACGTC.

This clonotype was counted ten times or more. The rearrangement joins TRBV5-1 to TRBJ2-1; D not resolved. The CDR3 totals 13 residues. Germline loops: CDR1 SGHRS, CDR2 YFSETQ. V was cut by 1 base and J by 9 bases, with 11 bases left in between. The CDR3 DNA is TGCGCCAGCAGCTTGACCAGCCTAGGTGAGCAGTTCTTC. It encodes CASSLTSLGEQFF.

The rearrangement uses TRBV5-5 and TRBJ2-7; maybe TRBD2 (7 bases). This CDR3 spans 14 amino acids. V dropped 7 bases and J dropped 7 bases, with 21 bases sitting between them. Germline lookup yields CDR1 SGHKS and CDR2 YYEKEE (reference sequence). The CDR3 sequence: CASHRGATLGEQYF. The CDR3 DNA sequence: TGTGCCAGCCATCGGGGGGCCACACTGGGGGAGCAGTACTTC.

This clonotype was counted at least ten times. V is TRBV27 and J is TRBJ2-7; D call uncertain. The CDR3 is 14 residues long. V lost 5 bases, J lost 1 base, and 12 bases lay in between. The germline V gene has CDR1 MNHEY and CDR2 SMNVEV (reference sequence). CDR3 nucleotides: TGTGCCAGCAGTCCCCGAGGCCGTTCCTACGAGCAGTACGTC. Translated, it gives CASSPRGRSYEQYV.

This clonotype was seen only once. This rearrangement joins TRBV7-9 to TRBJ1-3; maybe TRBD1 (6 bases). Germline CDR1 is SEHNR and CDR2 is FQNEAQ (reference sequence). CDR3 size: 16 residues. Trimming took off 5 bases at V and 0 bases at J, with 14 bases between the two ends. The CDR3 protein is CASSPTGQVSGNTIYF. The CDR3 bases are TGTGCCAGCAGCCCTACGGGACAAGTCTCTGGAAACACCATATATTTT. The full variable domain, with the rest looked up from reference TRBV7-9 and TRBJ1-3, is DTGVSQNPRHKITKRGQNVTFRCDPISEHNRLYWYRQTLGQGPEFLTYFQNEAQLEKSRLLSDRFSAERPKGSFSTLEIQRTEQGDSAMYLCASSPTGQVSGNTIYFGEGSWLTVV.

This clonotype was recorded a few times. The rearrangement uses TRBV27 and TRBJ1-2, with 7 bases matching TRBD1. The CDR3 covers 14 residues. Per the germline V gene, CDR1 is MNHEY and CDR2 is SMNVEV (reference sequence). With V trimmed by 3 bases and J by 4 bases, 5 bases remained unmatched. In nucleotides, the CDR3 is TGTGCCAGCAGTTTTCGGTCAGGGGGCTATGGCTACACCTTC. Translated: CASSFRSGGYGYTF.

This clonotype was detected many times. The V gene is TRBV12-3 or TRBV12-4, the J gene TRBJ2-7, with D perhaps TRBD2 (6 bases). The CDR3 has 13 amino acids. The V and J ends lost 5 bases and 4 bases respectively, with 12 bases between them. The CDR3 sequence: CASSQGREYEQYV. The CDR3 DNA reads as TGTGCCAGCAGTCAAGGACGGGAGTACGAGCAGTACGTC.

This clonotype was seen many times. The CDR3 region is CASSQDGRSTDTQYF. The CDR3 nucleotides are TGCGCCAGCAGCCAAGATGGGCGGAGCACAGATACGCAGTATTTT. The genes are TRBV4-1 and TRBJ2-3; D not certain. V dropped 0 bases and J dropped 0 bases, with 7 bases sitting between them. Germline V gives CDR1 MGHRA, CDR2 YSYEKL. The CDR3 extends over 15 amino acids.

The chain uses TRBV10-1 and TRBJ2-7; 9 bases fit TRBD2. V shed 4 bases and J 3 bases; nucleotides not matched to a gene: 4. The CDR3 contains 14 residues. The germline V gene has CDR1 WNHNN and CDR2 SYGVQD (reference sequence). CDR3 nucleotides: TGCGCCAGCAGTGGCGGTAGCGGGGGCTACGAGCAGTACTTC. It translates to CASSGGSGGYEQYF.

About this clonotype itself: At one of its ends the junction is not consistent with the germline gene, which may arise from a read error. CDR3 coding DNA: TGCACCAGCAGCCAAGGCCAGGATTCTTATGGCTACACCTTC. Its protein product is CTSSQGQDSYGYTF. This chain connects TRBV3-1 to TRBJ1-2; D unresolved. Germline CDR1 reads LGHDT; CDR2 reads YNNKEL (reference sequence). This CDR3 is 14 amino acids long.